A single sample gave rise to the 19 T cell receptor beta chains below, sequenced in a study of blood T cell repertoires in COVID-19. Assay: immunoSEQ multiplex PCR; the TCRdb copy retains only in-frame clones and omits some. The sample has 63,000 or so clones, roughly 80% seen once. Sequencing used peripheral blood. These receptor sequences come from a human donor in a cohort sampled during active COVID-19.

This clone appeared a few times. The chain is built from TRBV9 and TRBJ2-1, with D perhaps TRBD1 (6 bases). The CDR3 covers 14 residues. V lost 2 bases to trimming and J lost 8 bases, with 14 bases between them. Germline values: CDR1 SGDLS, CDR2 YYNGEE. The CDR3 nucleotides read TGTGCCAGCAGCGTTTCCAGTGGGGGCTATGAGCAGTTCTTC. It translates to CASSVSSGGYEQFF.

This clone was seen just once. The rearrangement links TRBV3-1 (or the pseudogene TRBV3-2) to TRBJ2-1, with D hard to call. The ends were cut back, 3 bases at V and 3 bases at J, with 6 bases in the middle. Per the germline V gene, CDR1 is LGHDT and CDR2 is YNNKEL (reference sequence). The CDR3 is 13 amino acids. The CDR3 protein is CASSQLSYNEQFF. The CDR3 DNA follows: TGTGCCAGCAGCCAGCTTAGCTACAATGAGCAGTTCTTC.

This chain uses TRBV28 with TRBJ2-2, with D possibly TRBD1 on 6 matching bases. V lost 5 bases and J lost 0, with 16 bases in between. CDR3 length: 17 amino acids. The V gene's germline CDR1 is MDHEN and CDR2 SYDVKM. CDR3 region: CASSPTWGQANTGELFF. CDR3 sequence (DNA): TGTGCCAGCAGTCCAACATGGGGACAAGCGAACACCGGGGAGCTGTTTTTT.

This chain joins TRBV28 and TRBJ2-3, with D hard to call. Germline values: CDR1 MDHEN, CDR2 SYDVKM. There are 15 residues in the CDR3. V shed 6 bases and J shed 4 bases, with 17 bases lying between them. The CDR3 coding sequence is TGTGCCAGCAGCCCTGGCCGCAGCGTGGCAGATACGCAGTATTTT. Protein: CASSPGRSVADTQYF.

This clone appeared a few times. The chain employs TRBV7-9 and TRBJ1-4; 8 bases are shared with TRBD1. CDR1 SEHNR and CDR2 FQNEAQ come from the germline V gene (reference sequence). The CDR3 runs to 14 residues. J was trimmed by 5 bases and V by 5 bases; bases with no gene match: 4. The CDR3 DNA reads TGTGCCAGCAGCGAGGACAGGGTCAATGAAAAACTGTTTTTT. Protein product: CASSEDRVNEKLFF. Combining the CDR3 with reference TRBV7-9 and TRBJ1-4 gives the whole variable domain DTGVSQNPRHKITKRGQNVTFRCDPISEHNRLYWYRQTLGQGPEFLTYFQNEAQLEKSRLLSDRFSAERPKGSFSTLEIQRTEQGDSAMYLCASSEDRVNEKLFFGSGTQLSVL.

This clone has only one observation. The V call is TRBV7-9, the J call TRBJ1-5, with unresolved D. The CDR3 totals 13 residues. Trimming shortened V by 2 bases and J by 5 bases, and 7 bases separated the two germline ends. Germline CDR1 reads SEHNR; CDR2 reads FQNEAQ (reference sequence). CDR3 in DNA: TGTGCCAGCAGCTTAAGTTCAGATCAGCCCCAGCATTTT. This gives the protein CASSLSSDQPQHF.

The chain links TRBV20-1 to TRBJ2-7, with TRBD1 as a possible D gene (6 bases). CDR1 and CDR2 (germline): DFQATT, SNEGSKA (reference sequence). CDR3 size: 11 residues. The V end was cut by 4 bases, the J end by 4 bases, with 8 bases between. CDR3 nucleotides: TGCAGTGCTATTGGACAGTACGAGCAGTACTTC. It encodes CSAIGQYEQYF.

The V call is TRBV19, the J call TRBJ1-4; D not resolved. Trimming stripped 9 bases from V and 7 bases from J, with 9 bases between. From germline, CDR1 is LNHDA and CDR2 SQIVND (reference sequence). The CDR3 sequence is 11 residues long. The CDR3 sequence: CASWRGEKLFF. The CDR3 DNA is TGTGCCAGCTGGAGAGGTGAAAAACTGTTTTTT.

This clone appeared a few times. This sequence joins TRBV5-1 and TRBJ2-3, with D perhaps TRBD2 (7 bases). The CDR3 runs 17 residues. The germline V and J ends were trimmed by 0 bases and 2 bases, with 16 bases remaining between them. The germline CDR1 and CDR2 sequences are SGHRS and YFSETQ. CDR3 DNA sequence: TGCGCCAGCAGCTTGGGAAACTGGGCGGGGGCCACAGATACGCAGTATTTT. It is translated as CASSLGNWAGATDTQYF.

The sample holds a few counts of this clone. V and J are TRBV10-2 and TRBJ1-5, with D uncertain. The germline CDR1 and CDR2 sequences are WSHSY and SAAADI. This CDR3 has 13 amino acids. V lost 6 bases, J lost 1 base, and 7 bases lay in between. CDR3 sequence: CASRAGSNQPQHF. CDR3 coding DNA: TGCGCCAGCAGGGCAGGAAGCAATCAGCCCCAGCATTTT.

This sequence joins TRBV30 and TRBJ2-2; D not certain. Germline V gene data show CDR1 as GTSNPN and CDR2 as SVGIG (reference sequence). The CDR3 consists of 14 residues. The V end lost 2 bases, the J end lost 1 base, and 8 bases lay between the germline ends. For the CDR3, the DNA is TGTGCCTGGAGTCCCGGTCTGAACACCGGGGAGCTGTTTTTT. It codes for CAWSPGLNTGELFF.

The chain combines TRBV13 with TRBJ1-5; TRBD1 aligns across 7 bases. The ends lost 3 bases at V and 2 bases at J; junction bases unmatched: 16. Germline CDR1 PRHDT, CDR2 FYEKMQ (reference sequence). The CDR3 extends over 19 amino acids. CDR3 sequence (DNA): TGTGCCAGCAGCTTTCGACAGGGACGAGGGGTGGGTCGCAATCAGCCCCAGCATTTT. Translating it yields CASSFRQGRGVGRNQPQHF. The entire variable domain, with the rest obtained from reference TRBV13 and TRBJ1-5, is as follows: AAGVIQSPRHLIKEKRETATLKCYPIPRHDTVYWYQQGPGQDPQFLISFYEKMQSDKGSIPDRFSAQQFSDYHSELNMSSLELGDSALYFCASSFRQGRGVGRNQPQHFGDGTRLSIL.

The J gene is TRBJ1-1, the V gene TRBV7-9, with 7 bases matching TRBD1. After removal of 5 bases from V and 5 bases from J, the junction contained 8 bases not matched to a gene. CDR1 is SEHNR and CDR2 is FQNEAQ in the germline V gene (reference sequence). This CDR3 region has 14 residues. The CDR3 DNA sequence: TGTGCCAGCAGCCCCGACAGGGTAAGAACTGAAGCTTTCTTT. Its translation is CASSPDRVRTEAFF.

V gene TRBV7-9 combines with J gene TRBJ2-7; 14 bases are shared with TRBD2. V lost 1 base and J lost 1; bases outside the gene matches: 3. This CDR3 is built from 17 residues. Germline-derived CDR1 and CDR2 are SEHNR and FQNEAQ (reference sequence). CDR3 residues: CASSLGRTSGGSYEQYF. The CDR3 DNA sequence: TGTGCCAGCAGCTTAGGTAGGACTAGCGGGGGGTCCTACGAGCAGTACTTC.

The chain couples TRBV18 to TRBJ2-7, with a possible D match to TRBD2 (6 bases). Per germline, CDR1 KGHSH and CDR2 LQKENI. This CDR3 is 14 amino acids long. The V gene lost 5 bases and the J gene lost 2 bases, with 13 bases spanning the gap. Written as DNA, the CDR3 is TGTGCCAGCTCAGCGGGACGGATAACCTACGAGCAGTACTTC. Translation gives CASSAGRITYEQYF.

The J gene is TRBJ2-1, the V gene TRBV6-1, with no clear D. This CDR3 region has 14 residues. V dropped 3 bases and J dropped 9 bases, with 15 bases sitting between them. Per the germline V gene, CDR1 is MNHNS and CDR2 is SASEGT. Here the CDR3 reads CASSDKMVTGEQFF. Here the CDR3 DNA reads TGTGCCAGCAGTGATAAAATGGTTACCGGTGAGCAGTTCTTC.

This chain joins TRBV5-1 and TRBJ2-5; 12 nucleotides align to TRBD2. The CDR3 has 18 amino acids. CDR1 and CDR2 from the germline V gene are SGHRS and YFSETQ. Trimming cost V 4 bases and J 4 bases; bases outside gene matches: 14. The CDR3 protein is CASSASSGGARRGETQYF. CDR3 sequence (DNA): TGCGCCAGCAGCGCCTCTAGCGGGGGGGCCAGGAGGGGAGAGACCCAGTACTTC.

J is TRBJ1-1 and V is TRBV6-2 or TRBV6-3; D is ambiguous. Germline lookup yields CDR1 MNHEY and CDR2 SVGEGT. Trimming pared 2 bases from V and 1 base from J, leaving 11 bases between. The CDR3 spans 15 residues. The CDR3 region has the DNA TGTGCCAGCAGTTACCCCAGAGGCAGGAACACTGAAGCTTTCTTT. Translating it yields CASSYPRGRNTEAFF.

This clone was detected only once. The rearrangement joins TRBV18 to TRBJ2-5; TRBD1 aligns across 7 bases. Germline CDR1 KGHSH, CDR2 LQKENI. V lost 3 bases and J lost 4; bases outside the gene matches: 5. The CDR3 totals 14 residues. The CDR3 nucleotides read TGTGCCAGCTCACCTACAGGGGTGGGAGAGACCCAGTACTTC. Protein product: CASSPTGVGETQYF.